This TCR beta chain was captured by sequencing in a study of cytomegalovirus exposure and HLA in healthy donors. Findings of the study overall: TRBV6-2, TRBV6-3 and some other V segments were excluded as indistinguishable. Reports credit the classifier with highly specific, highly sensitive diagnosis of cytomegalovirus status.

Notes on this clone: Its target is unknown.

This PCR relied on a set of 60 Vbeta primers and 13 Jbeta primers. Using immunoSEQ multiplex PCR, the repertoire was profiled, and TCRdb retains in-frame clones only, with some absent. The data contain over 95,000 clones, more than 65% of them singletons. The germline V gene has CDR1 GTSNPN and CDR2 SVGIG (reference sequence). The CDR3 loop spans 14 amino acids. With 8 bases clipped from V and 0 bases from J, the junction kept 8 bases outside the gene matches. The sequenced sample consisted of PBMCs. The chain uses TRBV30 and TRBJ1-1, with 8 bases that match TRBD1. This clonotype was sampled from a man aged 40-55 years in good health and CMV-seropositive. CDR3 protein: CAGRQGAMNTEAFF. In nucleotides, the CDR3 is TGTGCCGGGCGCCAGGGGGCCATGAACACTGAAGCTTTCTTT. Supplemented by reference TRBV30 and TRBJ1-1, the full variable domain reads SQTIHQWPATLVQPVGSPLSLECTVEGTSNPNLYWYRQAAGRGLQLLFYSVGIGQISSEVPQNLSASRPQDRQFILSSKKLLLSDSGFYLCAGRQGAMNTEAFFGQGTRLTVV.